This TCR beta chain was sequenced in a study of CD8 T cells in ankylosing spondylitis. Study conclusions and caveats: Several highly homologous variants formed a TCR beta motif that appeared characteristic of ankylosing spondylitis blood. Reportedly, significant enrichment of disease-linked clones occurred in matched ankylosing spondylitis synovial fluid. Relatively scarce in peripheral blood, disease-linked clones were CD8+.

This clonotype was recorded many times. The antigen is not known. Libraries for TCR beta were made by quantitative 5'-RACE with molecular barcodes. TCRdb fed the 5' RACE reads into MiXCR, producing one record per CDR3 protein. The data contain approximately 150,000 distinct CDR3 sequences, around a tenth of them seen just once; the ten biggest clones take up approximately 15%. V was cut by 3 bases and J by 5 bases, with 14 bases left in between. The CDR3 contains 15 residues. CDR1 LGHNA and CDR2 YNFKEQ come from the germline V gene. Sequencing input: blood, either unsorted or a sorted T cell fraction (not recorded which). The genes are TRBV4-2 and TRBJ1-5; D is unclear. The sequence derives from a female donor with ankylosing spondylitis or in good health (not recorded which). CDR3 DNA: TGTGCCAGCAGCCACCCGGGCCCAAGGGATCAGCCCCAGCATTTT. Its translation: CASSHPGPRDQPQHF.